This T cell receptor (beta chain) is drawn from a study of CD8+ T cells in alopecia areata. For the study at large: Each of the treated patients was given oral tofacitinib, 5 to 10 mg twice daily, for moderate-to-severe alopecia areata.

Trimming took off 8 bases at V and 6 bases at J, with 10 bases between the two ends. The CDR3 consists of 11 residues. Germline-derived CDR1 and CDR2 are SGHTA and FQGNSA. Treatment specified: oral pan-JAK inhibitor, 5-10 mg twice daily. As for this clone: Its specificity is unknown.

General study findings and limits: Scalp clonality, together with expanded CD8+ clones among the top 100, fell significantly with tofacitinib. Many expanded lesional clones persisted during tofacitinib (in both scalp and blood). For baseline CD8+ expansion, any link to response stays uncertain with one nonresponder.

Investigators isolated RNA and reverse transcribed it into cDNA to act as the sequencing template. Assay used: immunoSEQ multiplex PCR; TCRdb lists only in-frame clones, some missing. The table shows 150,000 to 200,000 clones, with 55% to 75% occurring only once. The input for sequencing was CD4+ T cells sorted from blood, taken at week 24, from a patient treated with tofacitinib. V usage is TRBV7-2 and J usage is TRBJ1-2; D is perhaps TRBD1 (6 bases). This receptor was taken from a human donor with alopecia areata. The CDR3 here is CASYGGDGYTF. In nucleotides, the CDR3 is TGTGCCAGCTACGGGGGCGATGGCTACACCTTC. The whole variable domain, remainder taken from reference TRBV7-2 and TRBJ1-2, is GAGVSQSPSNKVTEKGKDVELRCDPISGHTALYWYRQSLGQGLEFLIYFQGNSAPDKSGLPSDRFSAERTGGSVSTLTIQRTQQEDSAVYLCASYGGDGYTFGSGTRLTVV.